Listed below are T cell receptor beta chains from one sample, sequenced in a study of T cells in Graves' hyperthyroidism and ophthalmopathy. TCRdb processed the multiplex PCR reads anew with MiXCR; each CDR3 protein has one entry. This sample has around 290,000 distinct CDR3 sequences, with 10% to 15% found just once. Sequenced input: blood. The receptors originated from a woman in her 30s with Graves' hyperthyroidism that later progressed to Graves' ophthalmopathy. Both conserved end residues are part of each CDR3. The D gene is left open where the match is weak. The size entry is marked missing in some rows and otherwise reads once, few, many or a size class.

CDR3 length: 14
V gene: TRBV7-2
D gene: TRBD2
clone size: many
J gene: TRBJ2-1
CDR3 protein: CASSSSGPYNEQFF
CDR3 DNA: TGTGCCAGCAGCTCTAGCGGACCCTACAATGAGCAGTTCTTC

CDR3 length: 14
V gene: TRBV6-1
D gene: .
clone size: .
J gene: TRBJ2-1
CDR3 protein: CASSDRSFANEQFF
CDR3 DNA: TGTGCCAGCAGCGACAGGTCCTTTGCGAATGAGCAGTTCTTC

CDR3 length: 15
V gene: TRBV18
D gene: .
clone size: .
J gene: TRBJ1-4
CDR3 protein: CASSPSPATNEKLFF
CDR3 DNA: TGTGCCAGCTCACCTTCCCCGGCAACTAATGAAAAACTGTTTTTT

CDR3 length: 16
V gene: TRBV6-5
D gene: .
clone size: many
J gene: TRBJ2-2
CDR3 protein: CASSYPPTPYTGELFF
CDR3 DNA: TGTGCCAGCAGTTACCCACCGACTCCTTACACCGGGGAGCTGTTTTTT

CDR3 length: 14
V gene: TRBV5-8
D gene: .
clone size: many
J gene: TRBJ1-3
CDR3 protein: CASSLAGTGNTIYF
CDR3 DNA: TGTGCCAGCAGCTTGGCCGGAACTGGAAACACCATATATTTT

CDR3 length: 15
V gene: TRBV27
D gene: .
clone size: many
J gene: TRBJ2-5
CDR3 protein: CASSLSPGGLETQYF
CDR3 DNA: TGTGCCAGCAGTTTATCGCCGGGGGGCTTGGAGACCCAGTACTTC

CDR3 length: 18
V gene: TRBV4-2
D gene: TRBD2
clone size: .
J gene: TRBJ2-3
CDR3 protein: CASSQDISASGRTDTQYF
CDR3 DNA: TGTGCCAGCAGCCAAGATATCTCGGCTAGCGGGAGGACAGATACGCAGTATTTT

CDR3 length: 15
V gene: TRBV28
D gene: .
clone size: many
J gene: TRBJ2-7
CDR3 protein: CASSLVRQGTYEQYF
CDR3 DNA: TGTGCCAGCAGTTTAGTCCGGCAGGGGACCTACGAGCAGTACTTC

CDR3 length: 15
V gene: TRBV2
D gene: TRBD1
clone size: many
J gene: TRBJ2-3
CDR3 protein: CASSEWGQVVDTQYF
CDR3 DNA: TGTGCCAGCAGTGAATGGGGACAGGTGGTAGATACGCAGTATTTT

CDR3 length: 16
V gene: TRBV12-3/TRBV12-4
D gene: .
clone size: many
J gene: TRBJ2-3
CDR3 protein: CASSPTQGGPTDTQYF
CDR3 DNA: TGTGCCAGCAGTCCCACCCAGGGCGGCCCCACAGATACGCAGTATTTT

CDR3 length: 16
V gene: TRBV30
D gene: .
clone size: few
J gene: TRBJ2-7
CDR3 protein: CAWSVRTEHIQGEQYF
CDR3 DNA: TGTGCCTGGAGTGTACGAACAGAGCACATTCAAGGCGAGCAGTACTTC

CDR3 length: 21
V gene: TRBV15
D gene: TRBD2
clone size: .
J gene: TRBJ2-2
CDR3 protein: CATSRTPGLAGGGSSTGELFF
CDR3 DNA: TGTGCCACCAGCAGGACTCCGGGACTAGCGGGAGGCGGATCGAGCACCGGGGAGCTGTTTTTT

CDR3 length: 12
V gene: TRBV6-6
D gene: .
clone size: few
J gene: TRBJ1-1
CDR3 protein: CASSYRGIRAFF
CDR3 DNA: TGTGCCAGCAGTTACCGGGGAATCCGAGCTTTCTTT

CDR3 length: 14
V gene: TRBV28
D gene: TRBD2
clone size: many
J gene: TRBJ2-5
CDR3 protein: CASRGGNPGETQYF
CDR3 DNA: TGTGCCAGCAGGGGGGGGAACCCGGGAGAGACCCAGTACTTC

CDR3 length: 14
V gene: TRBV7-8
D gene: .
clone size: .
J gene: TRBJ2-6
CDR3 protein: CASSSTGGANVLTF
CDR3 DNA: TGTGCCAGCAGCTCCACAGGAGGGGCCAACGTCCTGACTTTC

CDR3 length: 16
V gene: TRBV6-4
D gene: TRBD1
clone size: .
J gene: TRBJ1-3
CDR3 protein: CASSRTGNMSGNTIYF
CDR3 DNA: TGTGCCAGCAGTAGGACAGGCAACATGTCTGGAAACACCATATATTTT

CDR3 length: 16
V gene: TRBV6-1
D gene: .
clone size: many
J gene: TRBJ2-2
CDR3 protein: CASSERVADYTGELFF
CDR3 DNA: TGTGCCAGCAGTGAACGCGTAGCGGACTACACCGGGGAGCTGTTTTTT

CDR3 length: 11
V gene: TRBV30
D gene: .
clone size: many
J gene: TRBJ1-2
CDR3 protein: CAWRAANGYTF
CDR3 DNA: TGTGCCTGGAGAGCGGCTAATGGCTACACCTTC

CDR3 length: 14
V gene: TRBV11-2
D gene: .
clone size: .
J gene: TRBJ2-7
CDR3 protein: CASSFRGGGYEQYF
CDR3 DNA: TGTGCCAGCAGCTTCAGGGGCGGGGGCTACGAGCAGTACTTC

CDR3 length: 13
V gene: TRBV5-1
D gene: .
clone size: few
J gene: TRBJ1-4
CDR3 protein: CASRRSINEKLFF
CDR3 DNA: TGCGCCAGCAGGAGGAGCATAAATGAAAAACTGTTTTTT

CDR3 length: 16
V gene: TRBV7-2
D gene: .
clone size: many
J gene: TRBJ2-5
CDR3 protein: CASSFIGRVGQETQYF
CDR3 DNA: TGTGCCAGCAGCTTTATAGGCAGGGTAGGCCAAGAGACCCAGTACTTC

CDR3 length: 12
V gene: TRBV14
D gene: .
clone size: few
J gene: TRBJ2-3
CDR3 protein: CASSQGVWAQYF
CDR3 DNA: TGTGCCAGCAGCCAAGGCGTATGGGCGCAGTATTTT

CDR3 length: 15
V gene: TRBV18
D gene: .
clone size: many
J gene: TRBJ2-7
CDR3 protein: CASSRPRILNYEQYF
CDR3 DNA: TGTGCCAGCTCACGGCCGAGGATACTTAACTACGAGCAGTACTTC

CDR3 length: 15
V gene: TRBV6-1
D gene: TRBD2
clone size: many
J gene: TRBJ2-5
CDR3 protein: CASSLPPGGQETQYF
CDR3 DNA: TGTGCCAGCAGTCTACCTCCGGGAGGCCAAGAGACCCAGTACTTC

CDR3 length: 14
V gene: TRBV27
D gene: .
clone size: many
J gene: TRBJ1-1
CDR3 protein: CASSLGQVNTEAFF
CDR3 DNA: TGTGCCAGCAGTTTAGGGCAGGTGAACACTGAAGCTTTCTTT

CDR3 length: 16
V gene: TRBV9
D gene: TRBD1
clone size: many
J gene: TRBJ2-3
CDR3 protein: CASSTWTGPNTDTQYF
CDR3 DNA: TGTGCCAGCAGCACGTGGACAGGTCCTAACACAGATACGCAGTATTTT

CDR3 length: 14
V gene: TRBV7-2
D gene: .
clone size: many
J gene: TRBJ2-7
CDR3 protein: CASSPTGYGHEQYF
CDR3 DNA: TGTGCCAGCAGCCCGACAGGCTATGGGCACGAGCAGTACTTC

CDR3 length: 15
V gene: TRBV27
D gene: .
clone size: many
J gene: TRBJ1-4
CDR3 protein: CASSLLGYSNEKLFF
CDR3 DNA: TGTGCCAGCAGTTTACTCGGCTATTCTAATGAAAAACTGTTTTTT

CDR3 length: 15
V gene: TRBV9
D gene: TRBD1
clone size: many
J gene: TRBJ2-2
CDR3 protein: CASSDDRDGTGELFF
CDR3 DNA: TGTGCCAGCAGCGACGACAGGGACGGCACCGGGGAGCTGTTTTTT

CDR3 length: 15
V gene: TRBV25-1
D gene: .
clone size: once
J gene: TRBJ1-1
CDR3 protein: CASSEPHGGNTEAFF
CDR3 DNA: TGTGCCAGCAGTGAACCCCACGGGGGTAACACTGAAGCTTTCTTT

CDR3 length: 14
V gene: TRBV5-4
D gene: .
clone size: .
J gene: TRBJ1-1
CDR3 protein: CASSSQQRNTEAFF
CDR3 DNA: TGTGCCAGCAGCTCCCAACAGCGGAACACTGAAGCTTTCTTT

CDR3 length: 18
V gene: TRBV15
D gene: TRBD2
clone size: many
J gene: TRBJ2-1
CDR3 protein: CATTPASGRSSSYNEQFF
CDR3 DNA: TGTGCCACCACCCCCGCTAGCGGGAGGTCGAGCTCCTACAATGAGCAGTTCTTC

CDR3 length: 14
V gene: TRBV12-3/TRBV12-4
D gene: .
clone size: many
J gene: TRBJ2-7
CDR3 protein: CASRPSGWFYEQYF
CDR3 DNA: TGTGCCAGCAGACCTTCTGGGTGGTTCTACGAGCAGTACTTC

CDR3 length: 15
V gene: TRBV28
D gene: .
clone size: .
J gene: TRBJ2-3
CDR3 protein: CASSLAGLGTDTQYF
CDR3 DNA: TGTGCCAGCAGTTTAGCGGGTCTGGGCACAGATACGCAGTATTTT

CDR3 length: 13
V gene: TRBV9
D gene: .
clone size: few
J gene: TRBJ1-3
CDR3 protein: CASGGGSGNTIYF
CDR3 DNA: TGTGCCAGTGGAGGGGGCTCTGGAAACACCATATATTTT

CDR3 length: 13
V gene: TRBV7-3
D gene: .
clone size: .
J gene: TRBJ2-7
CDR3 protein: CASGQGPIYEQYF
CDR3 DNA: TGTGCCAGCGGGCAGGGACCAATCTACGAGCAGTACTTC

CDR3 length: 14
V gene: TRBV29-1
D gene: TRBD1
clone size: few
J gene: TRBJ2-7
CDR3 protein: CSVARDRVDYEQYF
CDR3 DNA: TGCAGCGTTGCCCGGGACAGGGTGGACTACGAGCAGTACTTC

CDR3 length: 15
V gene: TRBV10-3
D gene: .
clone size: .
J gene: TRBJ2-7
CDR3 protein: CAISDWAADSYEQYF
CDR3 DNA: TGTGCCATCAGTGATTGGGCGGCCGATTCCTACGAGCAGTACTTC

CDR3 length: 14
V gene: TRBV29-1
D gene: .
clone size: .
J gene: TRBJ2-2
CDR3 protein: CGVKGHRMTGELFF
CDR3 DNA: TGCGGCGTTAAGGGCCACAGGATGACCGGGGAGCTGTTTTTT

CDR3 length: 18
V gene: TRBV28
D gene: TRBD2
clone size: .
J gene: TRBJ2-3
CDR3 protein: CASSFSGEAGGRSDTQYF
CDR3 DNA: TGTGCCAGCAGTTTCTCGGGGGAAGCGGGAGGACGATCAGATACGCAGTATTTT

CDR3 length: 16
V gene: TRBV19
D gene: TRBD2
clone size: once
J gene: TRBJ2-1
CDR3 protein: CASSALAGVIYNEQFF
CDR3 DNA: TGTGCCAGTAGTGCACTAGCGGGAGTAATATACAATGAGCAGTTCTTC

CDR3 length: 16
V gene: TRBV10-3
D gene: TRBD2
clone size: many
J gene: TRBJ2-3
CDR3 protein: CAISEGTGGSTDTQYF
CDR3 DNA: TGTGCCATCAGTGAAGGGACGGGAGGAAGCACAGATACGCAGTATTTT

CDR3 length: 14
V gene: TRBV12-3/TRBV12-4
D gene: .
clone size: many
J gene: TRBJ1-2
CDR3 protein: CASSLGLPGTGYTF
CDR3 DNA: TGTGCCAGCAGTTTAGGTCTTCCAGGGACCGGCTACACCTTC

CDR3 length: 14
V gene: TRBV18
D gene: .
clone size: many
J gene: TRBJ2-4
CDR3 protein: CASSPTPAKNIQYF
CDR3 DNA: TGTGCCAGCTCACCAACACCCGCCAAAAACATTCAGTACTTC

CDR3 length: 13
V gene: TRBV28
D gene: TRBD1
clone size: many
J gene: TRBJ2-1
CDR3 protein: CASSTQGAREQFF
CDR3 DNA: TGTGCCAGCAGTACCCAGGGGGCCCGGGAGCAGTTCTTC

CDR3 length: 14
V gene: TRBV28
D gene: TRBD2
clone size: many
J gene: TRBJ2-2
CDR3 protein: CASSFTSASGELFF
CDR3 DNA: TGTGCCAGCAGTTTTACTAGCGCATCCGGGGAGCTGTTTTTT

CDR3 length: 14
V gene: TRBV30
D gene: TRBD2
clone size: .
J gene: TRBJ2-3
CDR3 protein: CAWSVLAGGDTQYF
CDR3 DNA: TGTGCCTGGAGTGTACTAGCGGGAGGAGATACGCAGTATTTT

CDR3 length: 14
V gene: TRBV28
D gene: .
clone size: many
J gene: TRBJ2-7
CDR3 protein: CASSSTGPSYEQYF
CDR3 DNA: TGTGCCAGCAGTTCGACAGGACCCTCCTACGAGCAGTACTTC

CDR3 length: 15
V gene: TRBV2
D gene: .
clone size: many
J gene: TRBJ2-1
CDR3 protein: CASTVRAASYNEQFF
CDR3 DNA: TGTGCCAGCACCGTCAGGGCGGCCTCCTACAATGAGCAGTTCTTC

CDR3 length: 13
V gene: TRBV12-3/TRBV12-4
D gene: .
clone size: many
J gene: TRBJ2-7
CDR3 protein: CASSSSTAYEQYF
CDR3 DNA: TGTGCCAGCAGCTCCTCTACAGCCTACGAGCAGTACTTC

CDR3 length: 18
V gene: TRBV13
D gene: .
clone size: .
J gene: TRBJ1-4
CDR3 protein: CASSLEGSGKFTNEKLFF
CDR3 DNA: TGTGCCAGCAGCTTAGAGGGGTCAGGGAAATTCACTAATGAAAAACTGTTTTTT

CDR3 length: 12
V gene: TRBV19
D gene: .
clone size: .
J gene: TRBJ2-3
CDR3 protein: CASSIVPDTQYF
CDR3 DNA: TGTGCCAGTAGTATAGTACCCGATACGCAGTATTTT